Listed here is a single T cell receptor (beta chain). This clonotype was seen ten or more times. Its antigen is unknown. There are no base qualities to consult, and no much larger clone falls within one base. Receptor libraries were prepared by 5' RACE. Sequencing instrument: Illumina HiSeq 2000. Template switching added a universal primer binding site, and the final cDNA carried a unique molecular identifier that allowed TCR cDNA molecules to be counted accurately. Specific primers in the conserved constant-segment region were used to synthesize first-strand cDNA for the TCR alpha and beta chains. To control for contamination, every cDNA library was double barcoded, receiving both a SMART-Mk sample barcode and Illumina barcodes. TruSeq adapter sequences along with Illumina sample barcodes were introduced in two successive PCR steps. Sequencing of the TCR alpha and beta cDNA libraries was done on the Illumina HiSeq platform using custom primers. Turning to the authors' computational methods: Raw reads were processed with MiGEC to extract unique molecular identifiers, and MiXCR was used to determine CDR3 positions. Recombination models were inferred per individual with the repgenHMM and IGoR tools using an EM algorithm. The analysis of shared clonotypes was done with the tcR package in R, with sharing normalized by the product of cloneset sizes. To study raw recombination free of thymic and clonal selection effects, out-of-frame nonproductive sequences were analyzed. In TCRdb, the public reads were trimmed at Q25 with fastp and aligned with MiXCR, with productive beta chains retained. CDR3 protein sequences are deduplicated, and each keeps its most common genes and DNA. TCRdb, rather than the study authors, made the V and J calls. Here the sample has about 470,000 distinct CDR3 sequences; 20% to 25% occur a single time. Of the sample, approximately 2.9% falls within the top ten clones.

The data stem from a study of identical twins (dated by TCRdb to about 2016). With respect to the entire study: To test whether fetal clonotypes persist, this study deep-sequenced TCR alpha and beta repertoires from monozygotic twins, from unrelated adults of various ages, and from cord blood. Replicate twin experiments were performed at different times using different library preparation protocols to rule out contamination. General findings and caveats noted by the study authors: Compared with coincidental sharing between unrelated individuals, out-of-frame TCR alpha sequences shared between twins showed an excess of sequences with low generation probability. In monozygotic twins, out-of-frame TCR alpha sharing was systematically underestimated by recombination models, although the models agreed with sharing between unrelated individuals. Fewer insertions were carried by abundant cord blood beta clonotypes; a weaker similar trend was observed in young adult naive repertoires, while no such trend was observed in memory repertoires. Because the same donors could not be followed over many years, the conclusions relied on cross-sectional statistical analysis. Invariant T cells such as MAIT and iNKT could partly confound zero-insertion analyses, although diverse VJ usage argued against such confounding for most clonotypes. Excess twin sharing in beta out-of-frame sequences was weaker because fewer shared sequences lowered the signal-to-noise ratio.

The germline V gene gives CDR1 as SGHRS and CDR2 as YFSETQ. From its cysteine to its phenylalanine, the CDR3 spans 13 amino acids. The sequence is cut down to CDR3 DNA, 39 bases in frame from base 1. V was cut back by 1 base and J by 3 bases, leaving a gap of 7 bases between them. Only healthy Caucasian donors were included. Three pairs of female monozygotic twins, all aged roughly 18 to 30 years, made up the twin cohort. CD4+ and CD8+ T cell populations were isolated with positive isolation kits from Invitrogen. These data were also filed under a second study, of T cells expressing NK-cell markers. The second study also describes: Three sorted T-cell subsets (CD3+CD56+NKG2C+, CD3+CD56+NKG2C- and CD3+CD56-NKG2C+) from fewer than 10 donors had their TCR beta-chain repertoires profiled. Among the eight sequenced donors, seven were HCMV-seropositive and one was HCMV-seronegative. In several experiments an anti-gammadeltaTCR antibody was added to restrict sorting to alphabetaTCR-expressing T cells. In roughly 6 donors, the dominant CD3+CD56+NKG2C+ clonotypes were among the top 10 CD8+ clonotypes and accounted for about 1.0-7.5% of CD8+ T cells. Those dominant clonotypes were again the most abundant among CD3+CD56-NKG2C+ cells in a handful of donors, at about 28.3-60.1%. Whether the expanded NKG2C-expressing T cell clones were specific for HCMV antigens was left unclear. Randomly selected healthy volunteers, three men and five women, were used as the eight sequenced donors. HCMV-specific IgG was detected in serum with a commercial ELISA kit to determine HCMV serostatus. MIGEC was used to demultiplex reads and group reads by UMI, and MiTCR was used to assemble and quantify clonotypes. To exclude erroneous sequences, only TCR cDNA sequences supported by at least two reads were retained. The tcR package was used for downstream repertoire analysis, and clonotypes were matched across fractions by CDR3 nucleotide sequence plus V segment. VDJmatch was used to annotate antigen specificity against VDJdb, with one amino acid substitution in CDR3 permitted.

The specimen sequenced was CD4+ T cells sorted from blood. The source is a woman in her late teens or twenties in good health. This chain joins TRBV5-1 to TRBJ2-5, with the D gene call left open. The sequence in DNA is TGCGCCAGCAGCTTGCAAGGTGAAGAGACCCAGTACTTC. Protein translation: CASSLQGEETQYF. The entire variable domain, with the stretches around the CDR3 drawn from the reference TRBV5-1 and TRBJ2-5 proteins, is KAGVTQTPRYLIKTRGQQVTLSCSPISGHRSVSWYQQTPGQGLQFLFEYFSETQRNKGNFPGRFSGRQFSNSRSEMNVSTLELGDSALYLCASSLQGEETQYFGPGTRLLVL.